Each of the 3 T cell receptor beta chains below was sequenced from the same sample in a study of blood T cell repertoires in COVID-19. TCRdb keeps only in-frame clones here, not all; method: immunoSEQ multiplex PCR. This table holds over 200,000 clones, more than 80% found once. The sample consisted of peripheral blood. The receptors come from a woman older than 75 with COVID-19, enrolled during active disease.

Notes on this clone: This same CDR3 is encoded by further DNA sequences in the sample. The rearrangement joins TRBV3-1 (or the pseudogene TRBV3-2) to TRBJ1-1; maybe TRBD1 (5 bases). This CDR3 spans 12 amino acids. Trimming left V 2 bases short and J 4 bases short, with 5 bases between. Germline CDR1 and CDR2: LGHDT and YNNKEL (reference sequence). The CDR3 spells CASSQQGTEAFF. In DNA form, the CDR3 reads TGTGCCAGCAGCCAACAGGGCACTGAAGCTTTCTTT.

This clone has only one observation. The CDR3 spells CASSQGGPYGYTF. The CDR3 region has the DNA TGTGCCAGCAGCCAAGGAGGCCCCTATGGCTACACCTTC. The chain combines TRBV3-1 (or the pseudogene TRBV3-2) with TRBJ1-2, with unresolved D. This CDR3 spans 13 amino acids. Looked up from germline, CDR1 is LGHDT and CDR2 is YNNKEL (reference sequence). V was clipped by 1 base and J by 4 bases, with 7 bases between them.

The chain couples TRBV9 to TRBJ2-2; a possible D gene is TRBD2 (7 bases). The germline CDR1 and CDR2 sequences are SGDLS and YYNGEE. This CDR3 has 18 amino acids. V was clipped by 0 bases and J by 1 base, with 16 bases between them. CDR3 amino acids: CASSVGPGGGLNTGELFF. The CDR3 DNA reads TGTGCCAGCAGCGTAGGACCTGGCGGGGGCCTGAACACCGGGGAGCTGTTTTTT.